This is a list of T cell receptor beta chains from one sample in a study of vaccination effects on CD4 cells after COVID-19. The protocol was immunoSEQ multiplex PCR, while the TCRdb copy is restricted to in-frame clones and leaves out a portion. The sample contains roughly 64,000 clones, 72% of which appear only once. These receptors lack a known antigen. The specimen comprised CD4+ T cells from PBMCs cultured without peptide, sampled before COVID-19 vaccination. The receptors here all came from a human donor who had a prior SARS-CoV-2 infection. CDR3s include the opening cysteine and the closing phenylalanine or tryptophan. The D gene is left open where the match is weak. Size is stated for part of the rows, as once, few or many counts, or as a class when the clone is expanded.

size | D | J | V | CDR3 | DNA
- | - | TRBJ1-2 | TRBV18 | CASSPAGMGNYGYTF | TGTGCCAGCTCACCAGCAGGGATGGGGAACTATGGCTACACCTTC
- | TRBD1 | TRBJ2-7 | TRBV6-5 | CASSYSQGDEQYF | TGTGCCAGCAGTTACTCACAGGGGGACGAGCAGTACTTC
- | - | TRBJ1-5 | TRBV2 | CASRGIRYSNQPQHF | TGTGCCAGCAGAGGGATCCGTTATAGCAATCAGCCCCAGCATTTT
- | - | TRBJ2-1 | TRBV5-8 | CASSSTYYNEQFF | TGTGCCAGCAGCTCGACGTATTACAATGAGCAGTTCTTC
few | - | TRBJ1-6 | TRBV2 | CASKTGLSSYNSPLHF | TGTGCCAGCAAAACAGGCCTGAGCTCCTATAATTCACCCCTCCACTTT
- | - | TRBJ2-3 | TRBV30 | CAWDRPTDTQYF | TGTGCCTGGGACAGACCCACAGATACGCAGTATTTT
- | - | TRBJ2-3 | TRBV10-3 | CAISDNQRTGDTQYF | TGTGCCATCAGTGACAACCAGAGAACGGGGGATACGCAGTATTTT
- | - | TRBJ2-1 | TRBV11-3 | CASSYEGTEYNEQFF | TGTGCCAGCAGCTACGAAGGGACGGAATACAATGAGCAGTTCTTC
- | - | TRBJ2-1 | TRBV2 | CASSESWDNEQFF | TGTGCCAGCAGTGAAAGCTGGGACAATGAGCAGTTCTTC
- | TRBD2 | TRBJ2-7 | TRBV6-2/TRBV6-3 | CASSYYLAGYYEQYF | TGTGCCAGCAGTTACTACCTAGCGGGGTACTACGAGCAGTACTTC
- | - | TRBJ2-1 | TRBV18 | CASSPQVREQFF | TGTGCCAGCTCACCACAAGTCAGGGAGCAGTTCTTC
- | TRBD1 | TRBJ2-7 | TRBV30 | CAWNSGTASYEQYF | TGTGCCTGGAATTCTGGGACAGCATCCTACGAGCAGTACTTC
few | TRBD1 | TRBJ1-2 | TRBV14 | CASSPRGTVPYGYTF | TGTGCCAGCAGCCCAAGGGGGACAGTCCCCTATGGCTACACCTTC
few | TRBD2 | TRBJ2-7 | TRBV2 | CATSGGRNYEQYF | TGTGCCACTTCGGGAGGGCGAAACTACGAGCAGTACTTC
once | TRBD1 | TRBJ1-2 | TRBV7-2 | CASSFGTGASLLYGYTF | TGTGCCAGCAGCTTTGGGACAGGGGCTAGTCTACTCTATGGCTACACCTTC
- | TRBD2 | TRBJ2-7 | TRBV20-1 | CSASRLAGSGEDF | TGCAGTGCTAGTAGACTAGCGGGTTCCGGGGAAGACTTC
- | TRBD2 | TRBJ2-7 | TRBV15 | CATSRDSKGAGTIYEQYF | TGTGCCACCAGCAGAGATTCGAAGGGAGCGGGAACGATCTACGAGCAGTACTTC
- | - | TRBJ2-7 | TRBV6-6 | CASSYTSRGSYEQYF | TGTGCCAGCAGTTACACTTCCCGGGGCAGCTACGAGCAGTACTTC
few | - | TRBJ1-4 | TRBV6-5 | CASSLVTSEKLFF | TGTGCCAGCAGCCTGGTGACATCTGAAAAACTGTTTTTT
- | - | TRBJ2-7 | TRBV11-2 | CASSMLTASYEQYF | TGTGCCAGCAGCATGCTGACAGCGTCCTACGAGCAGTACTTC
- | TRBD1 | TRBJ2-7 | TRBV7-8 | CASIGYGQGVDEQYF | TGTGCCAGCATCGGATATGGCCAGGGGGTAGACGAGCAGTACTTC
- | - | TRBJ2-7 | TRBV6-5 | CASSSRNEQYF | TGTGCCAGCAGTTCGAGAAACGAGCAGTACTTC
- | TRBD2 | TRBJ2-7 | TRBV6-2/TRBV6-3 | CASSDGTSGGNSPADF | TGTGCCAGCAGTGACGGGACTAGCGGGGGCAATTCCCCAGCGGACTTC
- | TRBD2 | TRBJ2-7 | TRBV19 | CASTLRGGSEQYF | TGTGCCAGTACCCTACGGGGGGGGAGCGAGCAGTACTTC
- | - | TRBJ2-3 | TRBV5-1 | CASSHTLHYTDTQYF | TGCGCCAGCAGCCACACGCTACACTACACAGATACGCAGTATTTT
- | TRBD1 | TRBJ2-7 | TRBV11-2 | CASSRTGATYEQYF | TGTGCCAGCAGCCGGACAGGGGCAACCTACGAGCAGTACTTC
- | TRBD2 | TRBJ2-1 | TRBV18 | CASSPPSGRADKQFF | TGTGCCAGCTCACCACCGAGCGGGAGGGCCGACAAGCAGTTCTTC
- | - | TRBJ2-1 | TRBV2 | CASSRPRERNEQFF | TGTGCCAGCAGTCGACCCCGGGAGAGGAATGAGCAGTTCTTC
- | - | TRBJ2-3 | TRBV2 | CASSYTSDTQYF | TGTGCCAGCAGTTACACCTCAGATACGCAGTATTTT
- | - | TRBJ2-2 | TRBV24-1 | CATSDYGTGELFF | TGTGCCACCAGTGATTATGGCACCGGGGAGCTGTTTTTT
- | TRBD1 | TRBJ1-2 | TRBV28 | CASSSRTGNYGYTF | TGTGCCAGCAGTTCGCGGACAGGGAACTATGGCTACACCTTC
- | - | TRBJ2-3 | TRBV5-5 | CASSLVVYLSTDTQYF | TGTGCCAGCAGCTTGGTGGTCTACCTTAGCACAGATACGCAGTATTTT
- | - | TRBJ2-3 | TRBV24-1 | CATSDQGPAADTQYF | TGTGCCACCAGTGATCAGGGACCAGCGGCAGATACGCAGTATTTT
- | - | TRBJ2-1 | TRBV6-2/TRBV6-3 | CASSYTTKYNEQFF | TGTGCCAGCAGTTACACCACGAAATACAATGAGCAGTTCTTC
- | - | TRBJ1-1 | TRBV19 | CASSIVQGGEAFF | TGTGCCAGTAGTATAGTGCAGGGTGGTGAAGCTTTCTTT
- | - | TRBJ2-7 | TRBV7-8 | CASSDRRGIAPYEQYF | TGTGCCAGCAGCGACAGACGGGGAATTGCCCCCTACGAGCAGTACTTC
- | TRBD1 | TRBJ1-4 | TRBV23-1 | CASSLQGPSNEKLFF | TGCGCCAGCAGTCTACAGGGGCCATCTAATGAAAAACTGTTTTTT
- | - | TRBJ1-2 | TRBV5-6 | CASSLDGQIYGYTF | TGTGCCAGCAGCTTAGACGGACAAATCTATGGCTACACCTTC
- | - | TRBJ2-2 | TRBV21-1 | CASPKEGDPYSGELFF | TGTGCCAGCCCAAAAGAGGGGGACCCGTATAGCGGGGAGCTGTTTTTT
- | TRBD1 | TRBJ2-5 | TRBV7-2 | CASSFNRGKETQYF | TGTGCCAGCAGCTTTAACAGGGGGAAAGAGACCCAGTACTTC
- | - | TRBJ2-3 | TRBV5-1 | CASSLDGRASADTQYF | TGCGCCAGCAGCTTGGATGGTCGGGCTAGCGCAGATACGCAGTATTTT
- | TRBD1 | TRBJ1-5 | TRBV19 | CASSSTDRGNQPQHF | TGTGCCAGTAGTAGTACGGACAGGGGCAATCAGCCCCAGCATTTT
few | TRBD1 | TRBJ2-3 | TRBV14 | CASSTRGQGGTDTQYF | TGTGCCAGCAGCACCCGTGGACAGGGGGGAACAGATACGCAGTATTTT
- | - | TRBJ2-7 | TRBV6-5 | CASSPTASSYEQYF | TGTGCCAGCAGTCCGACAGCCAGCTCCTACGAGCAGTACTTC
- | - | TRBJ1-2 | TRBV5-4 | CASSYSLDGYTF | TGTGCCAGCAGCTACAGCTTGGATGGCTACACCTTC
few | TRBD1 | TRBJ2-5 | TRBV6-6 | CASTQGVSNQYF | TGTGCCAGCACCCAGGGGGTTTCCAACCAGTACTTC
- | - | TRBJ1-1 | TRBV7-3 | CASSLTPETGAFF | TGTGCCAGCAGCTTAACCCCCGAGACGGGAGCTTTCTTT
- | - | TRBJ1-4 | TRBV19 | CASKFSEAEKLFF | TGTGCCAGTAAATTTAGCGAGGCTGAAAAACTGTTTTTT
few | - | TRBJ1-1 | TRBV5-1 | CASRREGLNTEAFF | TGCGCCAGCAGGAGGGAGGGCTTGAACACTGAAGCTTTCTTT
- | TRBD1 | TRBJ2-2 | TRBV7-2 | CASSPGTGANTGELFF | TGTGCCAGCAGCCCGGGGACAGGGGCTAACACCGGGGAGCTGTTTTTT
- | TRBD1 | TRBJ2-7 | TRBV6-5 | CASSRRDRSYEQYF | TGTGCCAGCAGTAGACGGGACAGGTCCTACGAGCAGTACTTC
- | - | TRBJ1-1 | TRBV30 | CAWRPDMNTEAFF | TGTGCCTGGAGGCCCGATATGAACACTGAAGCTTTCTTT
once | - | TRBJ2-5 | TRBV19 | CASSISGPRPQETQYF | TGTGCCAGTAGTATATCGGGCCCACGTCCCCAAGAGACCCAGTACTTC
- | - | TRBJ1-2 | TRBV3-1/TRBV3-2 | CASSPIGGGYYGYTF | TGTGCCAGCAGCCCCATCGGGGGGGGTTACTATGGCTACACCTTC
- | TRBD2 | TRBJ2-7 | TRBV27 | CASSWGRESSYEQYF | TGTGCCAGCAGTTGGGGGAGGGAGAGCTCCTACGAGCAGTACTTC
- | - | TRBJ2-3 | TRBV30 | CAWSVEGGTDTQYF | TGTGCCTGGAGTGTCGAGGGAGGCACAGATACGCAGTATTTT
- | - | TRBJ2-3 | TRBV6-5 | CASKEGAKDTQYF | TGTGCCAGCAAGGAGGGGGCGAAAGATACGCAGTATTTT
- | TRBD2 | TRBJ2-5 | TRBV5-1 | CASSLLAGLETQYF | TGCGCCAGCAGCTTGTTAGCGGGGTTAGAGACCCAGTACTTC
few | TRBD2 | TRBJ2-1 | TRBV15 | CATSGLTSGGASRNEQFF | TGTGCCACCAGCGGACTCACCAGCGGGGGGGCTTCTAGAAATGAGCAGTTCTTC
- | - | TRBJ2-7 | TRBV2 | CASMNAYEQYF | TGTGCCAGCATGAATGCCTACGAGCAGTACTTC